These 28 T cell receptor beta chains share one sample of origin, sequenced in a study of T cell responses to AZD1222 COVID-19 vaccine. TCRdb's copy holds only in-frame clones and misses some; the assay was immunoSEQ multiplex PCR. The table has some 180,000 clones, nearly 95% seen once. The sample consisted of peripheral blood, taken 28 days after the second AZD1222 dose. The receptors shown here come from an adult who received the AZD1222 COVID-19 vaccine.

The rearrangement links TRBV29-1 to TRBJ1-1, with D possibly TRBD1 on 5 matching bases. Between the trimmed V and J ends, which lost 4 bases and 6 bases, there was a span of 15 bases. CDR1 SQVTM and CDR2 ANQGSEA come from the germline V gene. The CDR3 covers 13 residues. CDR3 sequence (DNA): TGCAGCGTTGTCCGGGGGGTTGTTGCTGAAGCTTTCTTT. Translated, it gives CSVVRGVVAEAFF.

The chain joins TRBV28 to TRBJ2-7; D call uncertain. Trimming left V 4 bases short and J 3 bases short, with 7 bases between. The CDR3 contains 12 residues. In germline, CDR1 is MDHEN, CDR2 SYDVKM. CDR3 nucleotide sequence: TGTGCCAGCAGTTCCGGTTACTACGAGCAGTACTTC. It encodes CASSSGYYEQYF. The variable domain in full, with the rest retrieved from reference TRBV28 and TRBJ2-7, is DVKVTQSSRYLVKRTGEKVFLECVQDMDHENMFWYRQDPGLGLRLIYFSYDVKMKEKGDIPEGYSVSREKKERFSLILESASTNQTSMYLCASSSGYYEQYFGPGTRLTVT.

The chain employs TRBV27 and TRBJ1-3; 7 positions agree with TRBD1. V gave up 5 bases and J gave up 2 bases; unmatched junction bases: 21. This CDR3 comprises 20 residues. The germline V gene encodes CDR1 MNHEY and CDR2 SMNVEV (reference sequence). CDR3 sequence: CASSPYPTGSSPITGNTIYF. The CDR3 DNA follows: TGTGCCAGCAGTCCCTATCCGACAGGGTCCTCTCCCATTACTGGAAACACCATATATTTT.

The chain employs TRBV6-5 and TRBJ2-7, with D unclear. Trimming took off 2 bases at V and 5 bases at J, with 10 bases between the two ends. Germline assignment: CDR1 MNHEY and CDR2 SVGAGI. There are 13 residues in the CDR3. CDR3 loop: CASSYRIPNEQYF. CDR3 in DNA: TGTGCCAGCAGTTACCGGATTCCCAACGAGCAGTACTTC.

J is TRBJ1-4 and V is TRBV9; no clear D. Trimming removed 3 bases from V and 2 bases from J, with 14 bases in between. There are 16 residues in the CDR3. Looked up from germline, CDR1 is SGDLS and CDR2 is YYNGEE. CDR3 region: CASSEATRATNEKLFF. The CDR3 bases are TGTGCCAGCAGCGAGGCGACACGGGCCACTAATGAAAAACTGTTTTTT.

This rearrangement joins TRBV7-2 to TRBJ2-7; D is unclear. CDR3 length equals 15 residues. The V gene's germline CDR1 is SGHTA and CDR2 FQGNSA. V shed 1 base and J shed 5 bases, with 15 bases lying between them. The CDR3 reads CASSLGSIRRNEQYF. In DNA, the CDR3 is TGTGCCAGCAGCTTAGGGTCGATTCGCCGGAACGAGCAGTACTTC.

This clone came up once. The chain uses TRBV9 and TRBJ1-6; D may be TRBD1 (6 bases). The CDR3 totals 16 residues. Trimming left V 0 bases short and J 4 bases short, with 11 bases between. Germline V gene data show CDR1 as SGDLS and CDR2 as YYNGEE. The CDR3 loop is CASSVGGGQYNSPLHF. CDR3 nucleotides: TGTGCCAGCAGCGTAGGAGGTGGACAGTATAATTCACCCCTCCACTTT.

This rearrangement joins TRBV12-3 or TRBV12-4 to TRBJ1-4, with TRBD1 identical over 9 bases. This CDR3 has 13 amino acids. V trimming: 5 bases; J trimming: 8 bases; junction bases outside the gene matches: 3. This chain's CDR3 is CASSTGGGEKLFF. Written as DNA, the CDR3 is TGTGCCAGCAGTACAGGGGGCGGGGAAAAACTGTTTTTT.

V gene TRBV4-2 combines with J gene TRBJ2-3; a possible D gene is TRBD2 (5 bases). The CDR3 runs to 13 residues. Trimming removed 0 bases from V and 8 bases from J, with 9 bases in between. Germline loops: CDR1 LGHNA, CDR2 YNFKEQ. The CDR3 reads CASSQDSVGTQYF. CDR3 DNA sequence: TGTGCCAGCAGCCAAGATAGCGTGGGTACGCAGTATTTT.

The V gene is TRBV19, the J gene TRBJ2-6; D is ambiguous. Trimming took 5 bases from V and 2 from J, leaving 16 bases between them. CDR1 and CDR2 (germline): LNHDA, SQIVND (reference sequence). This CDR3 has 17 residues. CDR3 nucleotide sequence: TGTGCCAGTAGTGCACAACTACAGAAAACTGGGGCCAACGTCCTGACTTTC. Translation gives CASSAQLQKTGANVLTF.

The chain uses TRBV11-2 and TRBJ2-2; D is perhaps TRBD2 (7 bases). This CDR3 comprises 20 residues. Germline V lookup: CDR1 SGHAT, CDR2 FQNNGV. Trimming took off 0 bases at V and 0 bases at J, with 20 bases between the two ends. As DNA, the CDR3 is TGTGCCAGCAGCTTAGATTTTGGGGGGGCCCCTTTTACGAACACCGGGGAGCTGTTTTTT. The encoded protein is CASSLDFGGAPFTNTGELFF.

The rearrangement joins TRBV27 to TRBJ1-4, with D maybe TRBD1 (5 bases). Trimming shortened V by 6 bases and J by 5 bases, and 13 bases separated the two germline ends. Germline CDR1 is MNHEY and CDR2 is SMNVEV (reference sequence). CDR3 size: 14 residues. The CDR3 here is CASSPRDGNEKLFF. DNA of the CDR3: TGTGCCAGCAGCCCCCGGGACGGGAATGAAAAACTGTTTTTT.

This clone appeared a single time. J is TRBJ2-7 and V is TRBV19, with D tentatively TRBD1 (6 bases). The CDR3 length is 14 residues. Germline CDR1 LNHDA, CDR2 SQIVND (reference sequence). V lost 3 bases and J 1 base, leaving 10 bases between the germline ends. CDR3 in amino acids: CASSIKRGSYEQYF. In DNA form, the CDR3 reads TGTGCCAGTAGTATTAAGAGGGGGTCCTACGAGCAGTACTTC.

This chain uses TRBV16 with TRBJ1-2, with D tentatively TRBD1 (6 bases). Germline assignment: CDR1 KGHSY and CDR2 FQNENV. The CDR3 extends over 14 amino acids. V was pared by 0 bases and J by 7 bases, with 12 bases between. The CDR3, as DNA: TGTGCCAGCAGCCAATCTGGGGGGGGCGCTGGCTACACCTTC. Encoded protein: CASSQSGGGAGYTF.

This sequence joins TRBV2 and TRBJ2-7; 7 positions match TRBD2. Per germline, CDR1 SNHLY and CDR2 FYNNEI. V lost 2 bases to trimming and J lost 2 bases; unmatched junction nucleotides: 6. This CDR3 is 15 amino acids long. The CDR3 reads CASSESSGRTYEQYF. In DNA form, the CDR3 reads TGTGCCAGCAGTGAAAGTAGCGGGCGGACCTACGAGCAGTACTTC. The full variable domain, its missing parts supplied by reference TRBV2 and TRBJ2-7, is EPEVTQTPSHQVTQMGQEVILRCVPISNHLYFYWYRQILGQKVEFLVSFYNNEISEKSEIFDDQFSVERPDGSNFTLKIRSTKLEDSAMYFCASSESSGRTYEQYFGPGTRLTVT.

The chain uses TRBV29-1 and TRBJ2-7; no definite D call. The germline gives CDR1 SQVTM, CDR2 ANQGSEA. The length of the CDR3 is 14 residues. Trimming removed 7 bases from V and 1 base from J, with 17 bases in between. CDR3 amino acids: CSATNGSGSYEQYF. The CDR3 DNA is TGCAGCGCCACAAACGGGTCCGGGTCCTACGAGCAGTACTTC.

The chain joins TRBV9 to TRBJ2-7; D assignment may be TRBD1 or TRBD2 (5 bases each). Germline CDR1 and CDR2: SGDLS and YYNGEE. Trimming left V 4 bases short and J 4 bases short, with 18 bases between. The CDR3 is 15 amino acids. As DNA, the CDR3 is TGTGCCAGCAGCAAATCCGGGACGGGTTTATACGAGCAGTACTTC. Its protein product is CASSKSGTGLYEQYF.

The chain carries TRBV25-1 and TRBJ2-7, with 7 bases aligning to TRBD1. Per germline, CDR1 MGHDK and CDR2 SYGVNS. The CDR3 runs to 15 residues. The trim removed 7 bases at V and 5 bases at J, leaving 14 bases unmatched. As DNA, the CDR3 is TGTGCCAGCACCGAAGCCGGCGACAGGGTCCACGAGCAGTACTTC. Protein: CASTEAGDRVHEQYF.

The chain is built from TRBV5-1 and TRBJ2-7; tentative D call: TRBD1 (6 bases). V dropped 0 bases and J dropped 5 bases, with 12 bases sitting between them. Germline V gene lookup returns CDR1 SGHRS and CDR2 YFSETQ. This CDR3 comprises 14 residues. The CDR3 nucleotides are TGCGCCAGCAGCTTGGAGGCAGGGGTCGACGAGCAGTACTTC. This sequence encodes CASSLEAGVDEQYF.

The genes are TRBV7-2 and TRBJ2-4, with 11 bases identical to TRBD1. This CDR3 contains 18 residues. V lost 1 base, J lost 0 bases, and 5 bases stayed unmatched. CDR1 is SGHTA, CDR2 FQGNSA, per germline. CDR3 in amino acids: CASSLVGTGGTAKNIQYF. The CDR3 DNA is TGTGCCAGCAGCTTAGTCGGGACAGGGGGTACAGCCAAAAACATTCAGTACTTC.

The gene calls are TRBV7-2 and TRBJ2-3, with D hard to call. Germline CDR1 is SGHTA and CDR2 is FQGNSA. The V and J ends lost 1 base and 2 bases respectively, with 10 bases between them. The CDR3 runs to 15 residues. The CDR3 nucleotides read TGTGCCAGCAGCTTAGTAGGCTTACTCACAGATACGCAGTATTTT. Protein product: CASSLVGLLTDTQYF.

This clone showed up just a few times. This chain's CDR3 is CASSLFAGSYEQYF. The CDR3 DNA is TGTGCCAGCAGCTTATTCGCGGGCTCCTACGAGCAGTACTTC. This sequence joins TRBV7-9 and TRBJ2-7; D possibly corresponds to TRBD2 (5 bases). The CDR3 consists of 14 residues. Germline assignment: CDR1 SEHNR and CDR2 FQNEAQ (reference sequence). Trimming took 2 bases from V and 0 from J, leaving 8 bases between them. The variable domain in full, with the rest retrieved from reference TRBV7-9 and TRBJ2-7, is DTGVSQNPRHKITKRGQNVTFRCDPISEHNRLYWYRQTLGQGPEFLTYFQNEAQLEKSRLLSDRFSAERPKGSFSTLEIQRTEQGDSAMYLCASSLFAGSYEQYFGPGTRLTVT.

The chain carries TRBV7-2 and TRBJ2-7; D is possibly TRBD2 (5 bases). The CDR3 spans 14 residues. V lost 1 base to trimming and J lost 0 bases, with 7 bases between them. Looked up from germline, CDR1 is SGHTA and CDR2 is FQGNSA. The chain's CDR3 is CASSLERSSYEQYF. CDR3 nucleotides: TGTGCCAGCAGCTTAGAGCGGAGCTCCTACGAGCAGTACTTC.

V gene TRBV10-1 combines with J gene TRBJ1-3; D gene uncertain. Per germline, CDR1 WNHNN and CDR2 SYGVQD (reference sequence). With 5 bases removed from V and 3 bases from J, the gap between germline ends came to 8 bases. This CDR3 comprises 13 residues. DNA of the CDR3: TGCGCCAGCAGTAGCCAGTTTGGAAACACCATATATTTT. It specifies CASSSQFGNTIYF.

V gene TRBV9 combines with J gene TRBJ1-1, with D possibly TRBD1 on 5 matching bases. Germline loops: CDR1 SGDLS, CDR2 YYNGEE. The ends were cut back, 0 bases at V and 7 bases at J, with 10 bases in the middle. CDR3 length: 13 amino acids. CDR3 sequence (DNA): TGTGCCAGCAGCGTAGTAGGGGAAAGTGAAGCTTTCTTT. Protein: CASSVVGESEAFF.

The chain recombines TRBV19 with TRBJ2-5; perhaps TRBD1 as D (5 bases). The CDR3 spans 13 residues. CDR1 LNHDA and CDR2 SQIVND come from the germline V gene (reference sequence). V shed 1 base and J shed 5 bases, with 8 bases lying between them. DNA for the CDR3: TGTGCCAGTAGTATAGGACAGAGCGAGACCCAGTACTTC. Protein product: CASSIGQSETQYF.

The J gene is TRBJ1-2, the V gene TRBV27; TRBD1 might be the D (6 bases). This CDR3 is 15 amino acids long. Germline V gene sequence: CDR1 MNHEY, CDR2 SMNVEV (reference sequence). V lost 5 bases and J lost 5, with 18 bases in between. CDR3 in amino acids: CASSTLQGGWYGYTF. The DNA for the CDR3 is TGTGCCAGCAGTACACTACAGGGAGGTTGGTATGGCTACACCTTC.

This chain links TRBV2 with TRBJ1-6; D gene unclear. V was pared by 7 bases and J by 10 bases, with 14 bases between. This CDR3 is built from 13 residues. From germline, CDR1 is SNHLY and CDR2 FYNNEI. The CDR3 DNA reads TGTGCCAGCACCTCCTTCGGTAGGTCACCCCTCCACTTT. It yields the protein CASTSFGRSPLHF.